This passage covers 14 T cell receptor beta chains from one sample sequenced in a study of T-cell reconstitution after alpha-beta-depleted transplantation in children (dated by TCRdb to 2016 to 2017). Interpreted using the paper, the treatment or condition label stands for: allogeneic hematopoietic cell transplantation with graft depleted of TCRalphabeta T cells and CD19 B cells. Library prep was done by PCR. Sequencing instrument: Illumina HiSeq 2500. Molecular barcoding was employed in the preparation of TCR libraries, with unique molecular identifiers being used to normalize TCRbeta repertoire quantification. TCRdb trimmed public reads at Q25 via fastp, called clones via MiXCR and kept in-frame beta chains. Every CDR3 protein is listed once, alongside the most common genes and DNA of its rows. The sample yields 530,000 or so distinct CDR3 sequences; approximately 30% were counted once. 35% to 40% of the sample rests with the top ten.

The specimen comprised PBMCs, sampled before TCRalphabeta/CD19-depleted stem cell transplant. The receptors come from a boy under two years old with Wiskott-Aldrich syndrome, due to receive a stem cell transplant.

This clonotype was picked up a small number of times. The V call is TRBV24-1, the J call TRBJ1-5, with a possible D match to TRBD1 (6 bases). Trimming pared 2 bases from V and 4 bases from J, leaving 11 bases between. Per the germline V gene, CDR1 is KGHDR and CDR2 is SFDVKD. This CDR3 comprises 15 residues. Written as DNA, the CDR3 is TGTGCCACCAGTGATTCCGGACAGCAAAATCAGCCCCAGCATTTT. It codes for CATSDSGQQNQPQHF.

This rearrangement joins TRBV10-3 to TRBJ2-7; D might be TRBD1 or TRBD2, each matching 5 bases. Germline values: CDR1 ENHRY, CDR2 SYGVKD. V shed 0 bases and J shed 7 bases, with 13 bases lying between them. The CDR3 loop spans 14 amino acids. DNA of the CDR3: TGTGCCATCAGTGAGTCCGGGACCACCCTAGAGCAGTACTTC. It specifies CAISESGTTLEQYF.

In this sample, this clonotype turned up a few times. The chain recombines TRBV6-1 with TRBJ2-2; 11 nucleotides agree with TRBD2. Germline V gives CDR1 MNHNS, CDR2 SASEGT. Trimming at V came to 2 bases and at J to 7 bases, leaving 12 bases not matched to a gene. CDR3 length equals 18 residues. The CDR3: CASSERLAGYPRGGELFF. Here the CDR3 DNA reads TGTGCCAGCAGTGAAAGACTAGCGGGATACCCCAGGGGCGGGGAGCTGTTTTTT.

In its sample, this clonotype was seen a few times. The chain has TRBV10-3 and TRBJ2-1, with 9 bases identical to TRBD2. The CDR3 runs to 15 residues. Germline loops: CDR1 ENHRY, CDR2 SYGVKD. V was clipped by 6 bases and J by 5 bases; unmatched bases: 8. The CDR3 bases are TGTGCCATCAGCCTTAGCGGGAGTGAAAACAATGAGCAGTTCTTC. Amino acid sequence: CAISLSGSENNEQFF.

The sample holds a few counts of this clonotype. The chain uses TRBV27 and TRBJ2-7; tentative D call: TRBD1 (5 bases). Germline V gene data show CDR1 as MNHEY and CDR2 as SMNVEV (reference sequence). The germline V and J ends were trimmed by 4 bases and 6 bases, with 16 bases remaining between them. The CDR3 consists of 14 residues. The CDR3 DNA is TGTGCCAGCAGTTCCCACCCCAGGGTTTCCGAGCAGTACTTC. Translation: CASSSHPRVSEQYF.

V and J are TRBV5-1 and TRBJ2-7; D could derive from TRBD1 or TRBD2 (5 bases each). Germline values: CDR1 SGHRS, CDR2 YFSETQ. V shed 2 bases and J shed 2 bases, with 14 bases lying between them. This CDR3 is built from 15 residues. This chain's CDR3 is CASSLTSGTAYEQYF. The CDR3 coding sequence is TGCGCCAGCAGCTTAACTTCCGGGACGGCCTACGAGCAGTACTTC.

The chain employs TRBV18 and TRBJ1-1; TRBD1 aligns across 8 bases. The J segment lost 3 bases and the V segment lost 5 bases, leaving 8 bases of the junction unmatched. CDR1 and CDR2 from the germline V gene are KGHSH and LQKENI. The CDR3 loop spans 15 amino acids. The CDR3 DNA is TGTGCCAGCTCAACAACCCGACAGGGGTACACTGAAGCTTTCTTT. As protein: CASSTTRQGYTEAFF. Using reference TRBV18 and TRBJ1-1 for the parts outside the CDR3, the full variable domain is NAGVMQNPRHLVRRRGQEARLRCSPMKGHSHVYWYRQLPEEGLKFMVYLQKENIIDESGMPKERFSAEFPKEGPSILRIQQVVRGDSAAYFCASSTTRQGYTEAFFGQGTRLTVV.

This clonotype was recorded many times. V gene TRBV27 combines with J gene TRBJ1-2; D may be TRBD1 (5 bases). Per germline, CDR1 MNHEY and CDR2 SMNVEV (reference sequence). V was shortened by 6 bases and J by 6 bases, with 14 bases between the two germline ends. The CDR3 contains 13 residues. In DNA form, the CDR3 reads TGTGCCAGCAGGTGGGGCAGTTCCGATGGCTACACCTTC. Translated, it gives CASRWGSSDGYTF.

The rearrangement links TRBV18 to TRBJ2-4; TRBD1 or TRBD2 may be the D gene (5 bases each). Trimming left V 1 base short and J 10 bases short, with 11 bases between. Germline CDR1 is KGHSH and CDR2 is LQKENI. This CDR3 has 13 residues. The CDR3 spells CASSPRERGIQYF. CDR3 DNA: TGTGCCAGCTCACCACGAGAGAGGGGTATTCAGTACTTC.

The chain carries TRBV6-1 and TRBJ2-5; D is uncertain. The CDR3 consists of 14 residues. Trimming stripped 0 bases from V and 5 bases from J, with 10 bases between. The germline gives CDR1 MNHNS, CDR2 SASEGT. For the CDR3, the DNA is TGTGCCAGCAGTGAAGCCCAAGGACCGGAGACCCAGTACTTC. It yields the protein CASSEAQGPETQYF.

This clonotype has only a few counts. V and J are TRBV4-2 and TRBJ1-2; D is ambiguous. Per germline, CDR1 LGHNA and CDR2 YNFKEQ. The CDR3 has 15 amino acids. Trimming left V 2 bases short and J 4 bases short, with 14 bases between. DNA of the CDR3: TGTGCCAGCAGCCAACCTATAGTACCGTCCTATGGCTACACCTTC. Protein: CASSQPIVPSYGYTF.

The CDR3 loop is CASRGLAGGPVYNEQFF. DNA of the CDR3: TGTGCCAGCAGAGGACTAGCGGGAGGGCCGGTTTACAATGAGCAGTTCTTC. The V and J genes are TRBV12-3 or TRBV12-4 and TRBJ2-1; 15 nucleotides align to TRBD2. V trimming: 6 bases; J trimming: 4 bases; junction bases outside the gene matches: 7. The CDR3 is 17 amino acids.

This clonotype was seen more than once but under ten times. CDR3 in amino acids: CASSSLGRLGETQYF. In nucleotides, the CDR3 is TGTGCCAGCAGCTCCTTAGGGCGATTGGGGGAGACCCAGTACTTC. The V call is TRBV7-2, the J call TRBJ2-5; D gene uncertain. Trimming shortened V by 4 bases and J by 5 bases, and 17 bases separated the two germline ends. The CDR3 runs 15 residues. Germline-derived CDR1 and CDR2 are SGHTA and FQGNSA.

This chain connects TRBV4-2 to TRBJ2-7; D remains ambiguous. CDR3 size: 14 residues. In germline, CDR1 is LGHNA, CDR2 YNFKEQ. V lost 4 bases to trimming and J lost 1 base, with 11 bases between them. The CDR3 loop is CASSRHTVSYEQYF. The DNA of the CDR3 is TGTGCCAGCAGCCGCCATACCGTGTCCTACGAGCAGTACTTC.